This T cell receptor (beta chain) was profiled in a study of blood T cells in healthy people across ages. This clonotype has only a few counts. Its cognate antigen is unknown. The CDR3 has 17 amino acids. Trimming took 7 bases from V and 2 from J; bases not matched to a gene: 11. Study findings and constraints: Since the PBMCs were unsorted, naive and antigen-experienced cells could not be conclusively compared.

Through a sample-barcoded 5' primer and a J-beta primer mix, a second PCR was run for roughly 6 to 12 cycles. TCRdb fed the 5' RACE reads into MiXCR, producing one record per CDR3 protein. The sample shows about 1.8 million distinct CDR3 sequences, around half of them seen only once. This rearrangement joins TRBV12-3 or TRBV12-4 to TRBJ2-3, with TRBD2 matching over 11 bases. Material for sequencing was blood. This sequence was found in a woman aged 40 to 55 in good health. CDR3: CASIPELAGGYTDTQYF. Written as DNA, the CDR3 is TGTGCCAGCATACCAGAGCTAGCGGGGGGCTACACAGATACGCAGTATTTT.